This paragraph reports one T cell receptor beta chain. The target antigen is unknown. This specimen belongs to a study of T cells in localized non-small cell lung cancer. The CDR3 sequence is 14 residues long. The germline V gene has CDR1 LNHNV and CDR2 YYDKDF (reference sequence). With 5 bases removed from V and 2 bases from J, the gap between germline ends came to 10 bases. Study-wide results and limits: Within adjacent lung there appeared a median around 55 of the top 100 tumor clones.

TCRdb's table, derived via immunoSEQ multiplex PCR, lists solely in-frame clones and lacks some. Among 1,300 or so clones listed, approximately 22% were seen once. This clonotype originated in a female donor over 55 with stage II squamous cell lung carcinoma. The chain uses TRBV15 and TRBJ2-4; tentatively, D is TRBD1 (6 bases). Sequencing was performed on lung tumor tissue, taken before any cancer treatment. CDR3 in amino acids: CATSRTVTKNIQYF. The DNA for the CDR3 is TGTGCCACCAGCCGGACAGTAACCAAAAACATTCAGTACTTC.